This T cell receptor (beta chain) was retrieved from a study of tumor and adjacent non-tumor tissue in lung cancer (dated by TCRdb to 2016 to 2019). At the level of the whole study: Patients with adenocarcinoma (approximately 13), squamous cell carcinoma (2) and small cell lung cancer (1) were included in the cohort. Among the 15 or so patients, ages ranged from roughly 31 to 85 years, some ten were men and 5 were women, and disease was TNM stage I to III. Sequencing produced approximately 130 million productive TCRbeta reads in total, an average of about 4.17 million reads per sample. Using bulk TCRbeta repertoires from over twelve lung cancer patients, the study set lung tumor tissue side by side with matched distant non-tumor lung tissue. TCRbeta CDR3 sequencing was performed on thirty paired specimens, with one tumor sample and one normal lung sample collected per patient. The paper as a whole reports these results and caveats: Because peripheral blood was not sequenced, the blood TCRbeta repertoires of the lung cancer patients in the study went unexamined. Neither the sequencing platform nor unique molecular identifiers are named or mentioned anywhere in the methods. Only about 15 patients were included in the cohort, and the need for larger samples and more detailed clinical data was noted by the authors. Tumor tissue showed significantly greater TCR diversity (inverse Simpson) than normal lung tissue (around 450 vs 150, P = 0.0075, Mann-Whitney U test). A significantly larger cumulative share of the repertoire was made up by the top 100 clones in normal lung than in tumor tissue. Younger patients had significantly higher TCR diversity, and higher tumor TCR diversity was associated with shorter overall and disease-free survival.

Bulk unsorted tissue served as the source for RNA extraction, and RNA quality was assessed using a NanoDrop ND-1000 and an Agilent 2100. Normal lung samples were distant non-tumor tissue taken more than 3 cm from the tumor edge. The donors were newly diagnosed lung cancer patients admitted for thoracic surgery in China from August to November 2014 who had not received prior chemotherapy. Anyone who had undergone radiotherapy or chemotherapy before, or who had another cancer at the same time, was left out of the study. Surgical tissue pieces of roughly 1-2 cm3 were preserved in RNAlater solution and stored at -80 °C until use. The germline V gene sets CDR1 to LGHNA and CDR2 to YNFKEQ. Inclusive of the bounding cysteine and phenylalanine, the CDR3 is 14 residues long. Left in the record is the CDR3 DNA by itself, 42 bases read in frame from the first base. On this clonotype itself: Its specific antigen is unknown. Its ends do not fully match the called genes, so a read error is possible.

To prepare the library, multiplex PCR was applied. TCRdb records Illumina HiSeq 2500 as the sequencer. TCRbeta libraries were constructed through three rounds of nested PCR with primers (Table S4) according to protocols modified from ARM-PCR. PCR products of 200-500 bp were gel-excised and purified with the QIAquick gel extraction kit before sequencing. Per the source publication's procedure: Trimmomatic was used to clean the reads, FLASH merged the cleaned reads into complete CDR3 sequences, and MiTCR assigned the sequences to V(D)J germline segments. VDJtools was used to compute clonal diversity as the inverse Simpson's index. In-frame sequences lacking a premature stop codon were counted as productive reads. The public sequencing data were trimmed at Q25 with fastp and processed into clonotypes with MiXCR by TCRdb, which kept only in-frame beta chains. One record per CDR3 amino acid sequence lists the most common genes and DNA. The V and J calls shown here were made by TCRdb, not taken from the authors' results. This sample lists 81,000 or so distinct CDR3 sequences; approximately 80% were detected once. The biggest ten clones account for less than 60% of the sample.

The receptor was isolated from a man aged 55-75 years with non-small cell lung cancer. The chain was built from TRBV4-2 and TRBJ1-6; the D gene lacks a confident call. The sample taken for sequencing was distant non-tumor lung tissue. The encoded CDR3 is CASSQEDLNSPLHF. The DNA sequence is as follows: TGTGCCAGTAGCCAAGAGGATTTAAATTCACCCCTCCACTTT.